This T cell receptor (beta chain) was recovered during a study of human T cells and chemical hapten exposure. For the study at large: The upper back received 0.01% DPC by patch testing, with results read at 6 days.

Time point in this sample: patch test 1, 2 weeks after DPC sensitization. The treatment is: therapeutic diphenylcyclopropenone sensitization with weekly scalp DPC. The donor pool consisted of alopecia patients aged 18 to 70 years, considered suitable for DPC. Deletions cut 8 bases from V and 9 bases from J, with 19 bases between. The CDR3 runs 13 residues. Germline assignment: CDR1 SEHNR and CDR2 FQNEAQ (reference sequence). This clonotype was recorded at least ten times. TCRdb reprocessed the RACE reads with MiXCR, giving one entry per CDR3 protein. Among about 70,000 distinct CDR3 sequences listed, 9.8% were seen once.

The chain employs TRBV7-9 and TRBJ2-5, with TRBD2 as a possible D gene (6 bases). This sample comprised whole blood, obtained in connection with sensitization to the hapten diphenylcyclopropenone (DPC). The TCR sequence derives from a woman aged 40 to 50 with alopecia areata. Some clones in this sample may be carry-over from other donors' samples. CDR3 residues: CASASVGAEAQYF. CDR3 coding DNA: TGTGCCAGCGCTAGCGTGGGAGCGGAGGCCCAGTACTTC.